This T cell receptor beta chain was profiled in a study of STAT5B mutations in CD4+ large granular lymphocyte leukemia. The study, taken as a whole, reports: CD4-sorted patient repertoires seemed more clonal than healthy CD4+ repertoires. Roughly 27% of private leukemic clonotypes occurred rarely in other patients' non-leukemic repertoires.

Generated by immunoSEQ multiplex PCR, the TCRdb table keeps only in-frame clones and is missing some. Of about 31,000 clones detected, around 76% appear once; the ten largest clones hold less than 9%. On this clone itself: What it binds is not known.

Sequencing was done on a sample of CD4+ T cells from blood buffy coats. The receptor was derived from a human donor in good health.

The CDR3 here is CASSLVGFGETQYF. The CDR3 DNA reads as TGTGCCAGCAGCTTGGTGGGATTCGGAGAGACCCAGTACTTC. V is TRBV5-5 and J is TRBJ2-5; D is uncertain. The ends were cut back, 0 bases at V and 4 bases at J, with 10 bases in the middle. The CDR3 has 14 amino acids. Germline V lookup: CDR1 SGHKS, CDR2 YYEKEE (reference sequence).